These 19 T cell receptor beta chains came from one sample sequenced in a study of identical twins (dated by TCRdb to the mid-2010s). Library preparation employed 5' RACE. TCRdb records Illumina HiSeq 2000 as the sequencer. In TCRdb, the public reads were trimmed at Q25 with fastp and aligned with MiXCR, with productive beta chains retained. Records with the same CDR3 protein are collapsed into one entry carrying the most frequent genes and DNA. Present in this sample are 600,000 to 850,000 distinct CDR3 sequences, around a sixth of which were seen just once. The ten largest account for about 12% of the sample. This same sample was also taken into another study, of T cells expressing NK-cell markers.

Sequencing used PBMCs. Receptor source: a woman between 18 and 29 years old in good health.

This clonotype was observed a handful of times. V is TRBV12-3 or TRBV12-4 and J is TRBJ1-5, with D possibly being TRBD1 (5 bases). V was clipped by 3 bases and J by 3 bases, with 9 bases between them. CDR3 length: 14 residues. For the CDR3, the DNA is TGTGCCAGCAGTTTTGGGGGGGACAATCAGCCCCAGCATTTT. Translated, it gives CASSFGGDNQPQHF.

The rearrangement uses TRBV5-1 and TRBJ2-3, with unresolved D. Trimming took 1 base from V and 4 from J, leaving 7 bases between them. Germline V gene lookup returns CDR1 SGHRS and CDR2 YFSETQ. This CDR3 contains 13 residues. The CDR3 region has the DNA TGCGCCAGCAGCTTGTTCGAACCAGATACGCAGTATTTT. Residues: CASSLFEPDTQYF.

The genes are TRBV2 and TRBJ2-4; 8 positions agree with TRBD1. Germline CDR1 is SNHLY and CDR2 is FYNNEI. Trimming at V came to 2 bases and at J to 8 bases, leaving 8 bases not matched to a gene. The CDR3 runs 15 residues. The CDR3 DNA reads TGTGCCAGCAGTGAAATGCCAGGGGGCAGAGACATTCAGTACTTC. Amino acid sequence: CASSEMPGGRDIQYF.

In this sample, this clonotype turned up a few times. The chain recombines TRBV18 with TRBJ1-1, with TRBD1 identical over 7 bases. This CDR3 is 17 amino acids long. Germline V gene sequence: CDR1 KGHSH, CDR2 LQKENI. The V segment lost 3 bases and the J segment 1 base; nucleotides outside the gene matches: 11. The CDR3 DNA reads TGTGCCAGCTCACCTTTTATTGGCAGGGGGGAGAACACTGAAGCTTTCTTT. The encoded protein is CASSPFIGRGENTEAFF.

This clonotype has only a few counts. V gene TRBV15 combines with J gene TRBJ2-1; 9 bases agree with TRBD2. With V trimmed by 8 bases and J by 7 bases, 12 bases remained unmatched. This CDR3 is 15 amino acids long. Germline V lookup: CDR1 LNHNV, CDR2 YYDKDF (reference sequence). CDR3 amino acids: CATRSLAGPGNEQFF. The CDR3 DNA reads TGTGCCACCCGGTCCCTAGCGGGACCCGGGAATGAGCAGTTCTTC.

The J gene is TRBJ1-2, the V gene TRBV19; D perhaps matches TRBD1 (6 bases). Trimming left V 8 bases short and J 7 bases short, with 20 bases between. The germline gives CDR1 LNHDA, CDR2 SQIVND (reference sequence). The CDR3 sequence is 14 residues long. Here the CDR3 reads CASCPGARISGYTF. Here the CDR3 DNA reads TGTGCCAGTTGCCCGGGGGCACGGATCAGTGGCTACACCTTC.

This CDR3 reads CASRAGQGYTYEQYF. CDR3 DNA sequence: TGTGCCAGCAGGGCCGGGCAGGGTTACACCTACGAGCAGTACTTC. The chain links TRBV6-1 to TRBJ2-7; maybe TRBD1 (5 bases). V was shortened by 6 bases and J by 2 bases, with 17 bases between the two germline ends. The CDR3 has 15 residues. In germline, CDR1 is MNHNS, CDR2 SASEGT.

The chain couples TRBV5-6 to TRBJ2-1, with 7 bases identical to TRBD2. The V gene's germline CDR1 is SGHDT and CDR2 YYEEEE. CDR3 size: 15 residues. Losses at the gene ends were 2 bases for V and 0 bases for J; bases not matched to a gene: 2. Here the CDR3 DNA reads TGTGCCAGCAGCTTTCGCGGGGGCTCCTACAATGAGCAGTTCTTC. This sequence encodes CASSFRGGSYNEQFF.

Only a few counts were recorded for this clonotype. The chain has TRBV25-1 and TRBJ1-1, with D possibly TRBD1 on 6 matching bases. Germline CDR1 and CDR2: MGHDK and SYGVNS. V was clipped by 5 bases and J by 4 bases, with 17 bases between them. There are 15 residues in the CDR3. The CDR3 region is CASSTQGTGTTEAFF. The CDR3 coding sequence is TGTGCCAGCAGTACTCAGGGTACAGGGACCACTGAAGCTTTCTTT.

The J gene is TRBJ2-5, the V gene TRBV21-1. TRBV21-1 is a listed pseudogene. The CDR3 is 11 amino acids. CDR3 sequence reads: CASSTPKTQYF. CDR3 DNA: TGTGCCAGCAGCACTCCCAAAACCCAGTACTTC.

This clonotype was seen only a few times. V gene TRBV20-1 combines with J gene TRBJ2-6; no firm D call. CDR3 length equals 14 residues. The V gene lost 0 bases and the J gene lost 0 bases, with 3 bases spanning the gap. CDR1 is DFQATT and CDR2 is SNEGSKA in the germline V gene (reference sequence). The CDR3 sequence: CSARDFSGANVLTF. The DNA of the CDR3 is TGCAGTGCTAGAGATTTCTCTGGGGCCAACGTCCTGACTTTC.

In DNA, the CDR3 is TGTGCCAGCAGCGTAGGGGGCAGGGTCTACGAGCAGTACTTC. Translated: CASSVGGRVYEQYF. The chain uses TRBV9 and TRBJ2-7; possibly TRBD1 for D (5 bases). The CDR3 has 14 residues. Germline assignment: CDR1 SGDLS and CDR2 YYNGEE. The V gene lost 0 bases and the J gene lost 3 bases, with 10 bases spanning the gap.

In this sample, this clonotype turned up a few times. The V gene is TRBV20-1, the J gene TRBJ2-7; TRBD2 matches 10 bases. This CDR3 has 15 residues. Trimming removed 0 bases from V and 3 bases from J; junction bases left unmatched: 5. Germline loops: CDR1 DFQATT, CDR2 SNEGSKA (reference sequence). CDR3 sequence: CSARDVRTSGYEQYF. DNA for the CDR3: TGCAGTGCTAGAGATGTCCGGACTAGCGGCTACGAGCAGTACTTC.

This clonotype was seen a handful of times. V is TRBV6-1 and J is TRBJ2-3; D is perhaps TRBD1 (6 bases). The germline V and J ends were trimmed by 8 bases and 3 bases, with 18 bases remaining between them. CDR3 length equals 15 residues. Germline CDR1 MNHNS, CDR2 SASEGT. The CDR3 spells CASGKTGSGTDTQYF. CDR3 sequence (DNA): TGTGCCAGCGGGAAAACAGGGTCAGGGACAGATACGCAGTATTTT.

CDR3 in amino acids: CARGPGLPTDTQYF. DNA for the CDR3: TGTGCCAGGGGCCCCGGGCTCCCCACAGATACGCAGTATTTT. This chain joins TRBV5-6 and TRBJ2-3, with D unresolved. This CDR3 spans 14 amino acids. Germline lookup yields CDR1 SGHDT and CDR2 YYEEEE. V dropped 8 bases and J dropped 2 bases, with 15 bases sitting between them.

The chain couples TRBV29-1 to TRBJ2-6; D call uncertain. The V end lost 5 bases, the J end lost 0 bases, and 11 bases lay between the germline ends. The CDR3 contains 15 residues. Germline CDR1 SQVTM, CDR2 ANQGSEA. The CDR3 DNA sequence: TGCAGCGTTTCAGGCAAAATCTCTGGGGCCAACGTCCTGACTTTC. This translates into CSVSGKISGANVLTF.

This sequence joins TRBV30 and TRBJ2-1; tentatively, D is TRBD2 (6 bases). CDR1 is GTSNPN and CDR2 is SVGIG in the germline V gene (reference sequence). CDR3 size: 14 residues. V lost 1 base to trimming and J lost 3 bases, with 10 bases between them. The CDR3 here is CAWSGGVVYNEQFF. In DNA, the CDR3 is TGTGCCTGGAGTGGCGGGGTGGTCTACAATGAGCAGTTCTTC.

This chain joins TRBV3-1 and TRBJ2-3, with 14 bases identical to TRBD2. The CDR3 extends over 16 amino acids. Unmatched junction bases numbered 6, after V lost 4 bases and J lost 6 bases. Looked up from germline, CDR1 is LGHDT and CDR2 is YNNKEL (reference sequence). The CDR3 here is CASSPRLAGGQDTQYF. In nucleotides, the CDR3 is TGTGCCAGCAGCCCTAGACTAGCGGGAGGGCAGGATACGCAGTATTTT.

This chain links TRBV20-1 with TRBJ1-4, with D uncertain. This CDR3 has 13 residues. Germline V gene lookup returns CDR1 DFQATT and CDR2 SNEGSKA (reference sequence). Between the trimmed V and J ends, which lost 3 bases and 3 bases, there was a span of 8 bases. CDR3 sequence (DNA): TGCAGTGCTAGGGGTGCGGCTAATGAAAAACTGTTTTTT. Translated, it gives CSARGAANEKLFF.